Listed below are T cell receptor beta chains from one sample, sequenced in a study of beta chain features in type 1 diabetes. Using immunoSEQ multiplex PCR, the repertoire was profiled, and TCRdb retains in-frame clones only, with some absent. The table has more than 130,000 clones, 6.9% seen once. The specimen sequenced was central memory CD4+ T cells from blood. The receptors were sampled from a young woman in good health. Each CDR3 is given with its conserved first and last residue. D genes are given only for firm matches. Only part of the rows carry a size: once, few, many, or a class if the clone is expanded.

v_call	j_call	d_call	clone_size	cdr3_nt	cdr3_aa
TRBV5-4	TRBJ2-7	TRBD2	NA	TGTGCCAGCAGCCCAGGAGGGACTAGATCATACGAGCAGTACTTC	CASSPGGTRSYEQYF
TRBV30	TRBJ2-3	TRBD2	NA	TGTGCCTGGAGTGTTTCGGCGGGAGGTGGGACAGATACGCAGTATTTT	CAWSVSAGGGTDTQYF
TRBV7-2	TRBJ2-1	TRBD2	NA	TGTGCCAGCAGCTTAGGCCTAGCGGCCCCAGACGATGAGCAGTTCTTC	CASSLGLAAPDDEQFF
TRBV7-2	TRBJ1-1	TRBD1	NA	TGTGCCAGCAGCTTTCTGGACAGGGGGAACACTGAAGCTTTCTTT	CASSFLDRGNTEAFF
TRBV19	TRBJ1-5	TRBD1	NA	TGTGCCAGTAGTATGGGCCGACAGGGGAGCAATCAGCCCCAGCATTTT	CASSMGRQGSNQPQHF
TRBV30	TRBJ2-7	NA	NA	TGTGCCTGGAGTGTCGACCGACAGAACCGCTACGAGCAGTACTTC	CAWSVDRQNRYEQYF
TRBV9	TRBJ2-5	TRBD2	few	TGTGCCAGCAGCGTATCGCCTAGCGGGAGGGAGACCCAGTACTTC	CASSVSPSGRETQYF
TRBV2	TRBJ2-1	TRBD2	few	TGTGCCAGCCTCCACGCGGGAGCTGGTGAGCAGTTCTTC	CASLHAGAGEQFF
TRBV5-5	TRBJ1-1	NA	few	TGTGCCAGCAGCTTGGACGTTGTGGTCAGGGAAGCTTTCTTT	CASSLDVVVREAFF
TRBV6-5	TRBJ2-1	TRBD2	NA	TGTGCCAGCTGCGTCTCTAGCGGGAACAATGAGCAGTTCTTC	CASCVSSGNNEQFF
TRBV11-2	TRBJ2-3	TRBD1	NA	TGTGCCAGCAGCAATGACAGGGCGAATACGCAGTATTTT	CASSNDRANTQYF
TRBV29-1	TRBJ2-2	NA	many	TGCAGCGTACTCAGGGCCGGGGAGCTGTTTTTT	CSVLRAGELFF
TRBV5-4	TRBJ2-1	TRBD2	NA	TGTGCCAGCAGCTTCGCGGGAGCGCGGCTGGGTGAGCAGTTCTTC	CASSFAGARLGEQFF
TRBV7-3	TRBJ2-7	TRBD2	NA	TGTGCCAGCAGCGCCGGACTAGCGGGAGCATCCGAGCAGTACTTC	CASSAGLAGASEQYF
TRBV7-9	TRBJ2-2	NA	many	TGTGCCAGCAGCCCTCGGTTGACCGGGGAGCTGTTTTTT	CASSPRLTGELFF
TRBV27	TRBJ2-3	TRBD2	many	TGTGCCAGCAGAGTGAGACTAGCGGGAGGAAATACGCAGTATTTT	CASRVRLAGGNTQYF
TRBV28	TRBJ2-3	NA	NA	TGTGCCAGCAACGACCCTACAGAACCCCCAGGAGATACGCAGTATTTT	CASNDPTEPPGDTQYF
TRBV27	TRBJ2-7	TRBD1	NA	TGTGCCAGCAGATCCCCAGGGGGTGCGTATTCCGAGCAGTACTTC	CASRSPGGAYSEQYF
TRBV7-8	TRBJ2-7	TRBD1	NA	TGTGCCAGCAGGCCCGACAGGGGACGGGCCTACGAGCAGTACTTC	CASRPDRGRAYEQYF
TRBV6-6	TRBJ2-7	NA	few	TGTGCCAGCAGTGCCCCGGGGAGCTACGAGCAGTACTTC	CASSAPGSYEQYF
TRBV9	TRBJ2-1	TRBD2	many	TGTGCCAGCAGCGTAGTGGTAGCGGGAGGGCCCAATGAGCAGTTCTTC	CASSVVVAGGPNEQFF
TRBV7-3	TRBJ2-4	TRBD2	few	TGTGCCAGCAGCTTCGGCGGTAGCGGGATAGACAAAAACATTCAGTACTTC	CASSFGGSGIDKNIQYF
TRBV28	TRBJ1-2	NA	NA	TGTGCCAGCAGTTTTCCTCCCCCCCGCGACTATGGCTACACCTTC	CASSFPPPRDYGYTF
TRBV14	TRBJ2-1	TRBD2	NA	TGTGCCAGCAGCCGCCGGGGTCGGGGCGGGAGGAGCTACAATGAGCAGTTCTTC	CASSRRGRGGRSYNEQFF
TRBV5-1	TRBJ2-5	NA	NA	TGCGCCAGCAGCTTGGGCGCCGGACAAGCCCAAGAGACCCAGTACTTC	CASSLGAGQAQETQYF
TRBV5-1	TRBJ1-2	TRBD1	NA	TGCGCCAGCAGCGCTGACAGGGTCGGGTACTATGGCTACACCTTC	CASSADRVGYYGYTF
TRBV2	TRBJ1-2	NA	NA	TGTGCCAGCAGTGCTCACACATCTTATGGCTACACCTTC	CASSAHTSYGYTF
TRBV5-1	TRBJ2-1	NA	few	TGCGCCAGCAGCTTGGGGCCAGGATCTTTCTCCTACAATGAGCAGTTCTTC	CASSLGPGSFSYNEQFF
TRBV7-6	TRBJ2-7	NA	few	TGTGCCAGCAGCTTGTCCAGCGGCAAGGGTAGCTCCTACGAGCAGTACTTC	CASSLSSGKGSSYEQYF
TRBV18	TRBJ2-3	NA	many	TGTGCCAGCTCAAGGAGGACGGCTAGCACAGATACGCAGTATTTT	CASSRRTASTDTQYF
TRBV14	TRBJ2-6	TRBD2	few	TGTGCCAGCAGCCAAAGGATTAGGACTAGCGGGAGTTTCGTCTCTGGGGCCAACGTCCTGACTTTC	CASSQRIRTSGSFVSGANVLTF
TRBV7-3	TRBJ2-7	TRBD1	NA	TGTGCCAGCAGCTTCTCAGGGACAGGGTCGAACGAGCAGTACTTC	CASSFSGTGSNEQYF
TRBV9	TRBJ1-1	NA	NA	TGTGCCAGCAGCGTAGGCGTGACAGGGAACACTGAAGCTTTCTTT	CASSVGVTGNTEAFF
TRBV4-1	TRBJ2-5	NA	NA	TGCGCCAGCAGCCCGGACAGTCACGAGACCCAGTACTTC	CASSPDSHETQYF
TRBV4-3	TRBJ2-1	NA	NA	TGCGCCAGCAGCCATGTTCCGGGGAATGAGCAGTTCTTC	CASSHVPGNEQFF
TRBV2	TRBJ1-2	NA	few	TGTGCCAGTTCTTTAGGAGCTAACTATGGCTACACCTTC	CASSLGANYGYTF
TRBV29-1	TRBJ1-4	TRBD1	few	TGCAGCGCAACTAAAGGGACACACAGGGGCGAAAAACTGTTTTTT	CSATKGTHRGEKLFF
TRBV9	TRBJ2-1	TRBD2	NA	TGTGCCAGCAGCGTGTCGGCTAGCGGCCACAATGAGCAGTTCTTC	CASSVSASGHNEQFF
TRBV5-4	TRBJ2-3	TRBD1	few	TGTGCCAGCAGCCGGACAGGTGGGCGGGCCACAGATACGCAGTATTTT	CASSRTGGRATDTQYF
TRBV5-1	TRBJ2-1	TRBD1	few	TGCGCCAGCAGGACAGGGGAAGGTTACAATGAGCAGTTCTTC	CASRTGEGYNEQFF
TRBV5-4	TRBJ2-2	TRBD2	few	TGTGCCAGCAGCTCCGGGACTAGCGGAGGGGCGAACACCGGGGAGCTGTTTTTT	CASSSGTSGGANTGELFF